Listed below are T cell receptor beta chains from one sample, sequenced in a study of shared clonotypes between healthy human individuals. The protocol was immunoSEQ multiplex PCR, while the TCRdb copy is restricted to in-frame clones and leaves out a portion. The sample includes more than 1,200,000 clones, 97% to 99% of them seen just once. The material sequenced was naive CD4+ T cells sorted from blood. The receptors were gathered from a man aged 25-40 years in good health. Both conserved end residues are part of each CDR3. Fields, in order: D gene, clone size, J gene, V gene, CDR3 DNA, CDR3 protein. The D gene is left open where the match is weak. Where a row states a size, it is once, few, many or the class of an expanded clone; other rows omit it.

NA	once	TRBJ2-5	TRBV7-2	TGTGCCAGCAGCTTATTTCGCCCCTCGAGGGGGGTGACCCAGTACTTC	CASSLFRPSRGVTQYF
TRBD1	NA	TRBJ1-2	TRBV5-1	TGCGCCAGCAGCTCTATTCCACAGGGGGCGGGTGGCTACACCTTC	CASSSIPQGAGGYTF
NA	NA	TRBJ1-2	TRBV5-6	TGTGCCAGCAGCTCGAGCTTCGACGACAGGATTGGTGGCTACACCTTC	CASSSSFDDRIGGYTF
NA	NA	TRBJ2-7	TRBV5-1	TGCGCCAGCAGCGGGGGGATTTACGAGCAGTACTTC	CASSGGIYEQYF
NA	NA	TRBJ2-1	TRBV7-6	TGTGCCAGCAGCTTAGCGACTAGTGGCGGCTACAATGAGCAGTTCTTC	CASSLATSGGYNEQFF
NA	NA	TRBJ1-2	TRBV19	TGTGCCAGTACCAACAGTGCGGTGGATGGCTACACCTTC	CASTNSAVDGYTF
NA	NA	TRBJ2-5	TRBV5-5	TGTGCCAGCAGTAGGGGGGCCGTGGAGACCCAGTACTTC	CASSRGAVETQYF
TRBD1	NA	TRBJ2-1	TRBV28	TGTGCCAGCAGTCTAGTGGGACAGGGCGACAATGAGCAGTTCTTC	CASSLVGQGDNEQFF
NA	once	TRBJ2-2	TRBV19	TGTGCCAGTAGTATAGATCAGGTCCGGGGGGAGCTGTTTTTT	CASSIDQVRGELFF
NA	NA	TRBJ1-1	TRBV7-8	TGTGCCAGCGCCCTGGGGGGAGGCACTGAAGCTTTCTTT	CASALGGGTEAFF
NA	NA	TRBJ1-4	TRBV28	TGTGCCAGCAGGAAACCGGACGGTTATGAAAAACTGTTTTTT	CASRKPDGYEKLFF
NA	NA	TRBJ1-3	TRBV7-2	TGTGCCAGCAGCTTGTTGGGGATAGGAAACACCATATATTTT	CASSLLGIGNTIYF
TRBD1	NA	TRBJ2-1	TRBV7-9	TGTGCCAGCAGCTTGTACAGGGGGGTATCTTGGTCCTACAATGAGCAGTTCTTC	CASSLYRGVSWSYNEQFF
TRBD1	NA	TRBJ2-1	TRBV9	TGTGCCAGCAGCGTGACAGGGGTGTCTGGGAATGAGCAGTTCTTC	CASSVTGVSGNEQFF
NA	NA	TRBJ2-1	TRBV28	TGTGCCAGCAGTTTACCCGGGGGCAGCTCCTACAATGAGCAGTTCTTC	CASSLPGGSSYNEQFF
NA	NA	TRBJ2-2	TRBV7-9	TGTGCCAGCATCCCGACTAGCACCGGGGAGCTGTTTTTT	CASIPTSTGELFF
NA	few	TRBJ2-7	TRBV28	TGTGCCAGCAGTACCCCCTACGAGCAGTACTTC	CASSTPYEQYF
TRBD2	once	TRBJ2-5	TRBV29-1	TGCAGCGTTGAGAGTAGCGGGGAGACCCAGTACTTC	CSVESSGETQYF
TRBD2	NA	TRBJ2-1	TRBV6-6	TGTGCCAGCAGCTTCAGCGGGACTTCCTACAATGAGCAGTTCTTC	CASSFSGTSYNEQFF
TRBD1	NA	TRBJ2-5	TRBV19	TGTGCCAGTAGTAGATCATCCCGGGACAGACTGCAAGAGACCCAGTACTTC	CASSRSSRDRLQETQYF
NA	NA	TRBJ2-1	TRBV29-1	TGCAGCTCTGGGGGGCTCTACCAATTCCATGAGCAGTTCTTC	CSSGGLYQFHEQFF
NA	NA	TRBJ1-1	TRBV2	TGTGCCAGCAGGGCATTACTCGGAGACACTGAAGCTTTCTTT	CASRALLGDTEAFF
NA	NA	TRBJ2-2	TRBV7-8	TGTGCCAGCAGCTTCAGGGGAACCGGGGAGCTGTTTTTT	CASSFRGTGELFF
TRBD1	NA	TRBJ2-1	TRBV4-1	TGCGCCAGCAGCCAAGTAAATCCAGGGGGTATAGATGAGCAGTTCTTC	CASSQVNPGGIDEQFF
NA	NA	TRBJ2-3	TRBV30	TGTGCCTGGAAAAACTCACCCGGTGGGGATACGCAGTATTTT	CAWKNSPGGDTQYF
NA	NA	TRBJ2-7	TRBV11-2	TGTGCCAGCAGCTTAGCCCCTTCCTACGAGCAGTACTTC	CASSLAPSYEQYF
NA	NA	TRBJ2-2	TRBV18	TGTGCCAGCTCAGGGGCGGCGGGCACGAACACCGGGGAGCTGTTTTTT	CASSGAAGTNTGELFF
TRBD1	NA	TRBJ1-2	TRBV7-8	TGTGCCAGCAGCCCAAACCGGGACAGGGCGAAGGGGTACACCTTC	CASSPNRDRAKGYTF